These T cell receptor beta chains were read from a single sample in a study of T cells after yellow fever vaccination. TCRdb redid the calling of the 5' RACE reads with MiXCR, one entry per CDR3 protein. In the table there are approximately 600,000 distinct CDR3 sequences, more than 9% of which are singletons. The material sequenced was PBMCs, taken on the day of the yellow fever booster vaccination. The receptors here all came from a man aged 25 to 40 who received the YFV17D yellow fever vaccine. Both conserved end residues are part of each CDR3. Each record gives: J gene, D gene, V gene, clone size, CDR3 protein, CDR3 DNA. D genes are given only for firm matches. Some rows mark clone size as missing; the rest say once, few, many or name a class of expanded clone.

J gene: TRBJ1-5; D gene: TRBD1; V gene: TRBV20-1; clone size: many; CDR3 protein: CSARGQGLDQPQHF; CDR3 DNA: TGCAGTGCTAGAGGACAGGGGTTGGATCAGCCCCAGCATTTT
J gene: TRBJ2-3; D gene: .; V gene: TRBV4-3; clone size: .; CDR3 protein: CASSQVGDSTDTQYF; CDR3 DNA: TGCGCCAGCAGCCAAGTAGGGGATAGCACAGATACGCAGTATTTT
J gene: TRBJ2-1; D gene: .; V gene: TRBV19; clone size: few; CDR3 protein: CASSIGGKGSYNEQFF; CDR3 DNA: TGTGCCAGTAGTATAGGAGGAAAGGGGTCCTACAATGAGCAGTTCTTC
J gene: TRBJ1-1; D gene: .; V gene: TRBV6-1; clone size: .; CDR3 protein: CASSNQGAKAEAFF; CDR3 DNA: TGTGCCAGCAGCAATCAGGGTGCTAAGGCTGAAGCTTTCTTT
J gene: TRBJ2-3; D gene: TRBD2; V gene: TRBV7-3; clone size: many; CDR3 protein: CASSLRPPGTSGSRRTDTQYF; CDR3 DNA: TGTGCCAGCAGCTTAAGGCCCCCCGGGACTAGCGGGAGTCGGAGGACAGATACGCAGTATTTT
J gene: TRBJ2-1; D gene: .; V gene: TRBV7-6; clone size: few; CDR3 protein: CASSARERPYNEQFF; CDR3 DNA: TGTGCCAGCAGCGCCAGGGAGAGGCCCTACAATGAGCAGTTCTTC
J gene: TRBJ1-5; D gene: .; V gene: TRBV7-2; clone size: many; CDR3 protein: CASSLAPGAVQPQHF; CDR3 DNA: TGTGCCAGCAGCTTAGCACCAGGGGCGGTTCAGCCCCAGCATTTT
J gene: TRBJ2-3; D gene: TRBD1; V gene: TRBV18; clone size: few; CDR3 protein: CASSPGQGDYGPSYF; CDR3 DNA: TGTGCCAGCTCACCTGGACAGGGGGACTACGGCCCGAGCTATTTT
J gene: TRBJ1-1; D gene: TRBD1; V gene: TRBV6-1; clone size: few; CDR3 protein: CASSKAGTGNTEAFF; CDR3 DNA: TGTGCCAGCAGTAAAGCCGGGACAGGGAACACTGAAGCTTTCTTT
J gene: TRBJ2-5; D gene: TRBD1; V gene: TRBV6-1; clone size: .; CDR3 protein: CASRQRQGPRRTQYF; CDR3 DNA: TGTGCCAGCAGGCAGCGACAGGGTCCAAGGCGGACCCAGTACTTC
J gene: TRBJ2-7; D gene: .; V gene: TRBV12-3/TRBV12-4; clone size: few; CDR3 protein: CASTLGEPYEQYF; CDR3 DNA: TGTGCCAGCACCCTCGGGGAACCCTACGAGCAGTACTTC
J gene: TRBJ1-5; D gene: TRBD1; V gene: TRBV19; clone size: few; CDR3 protein: CASKGLGQNNQPQHF; CDR3 DNA: TGTGCCAGTAAGGGCCTGGGACAGAACAATCAGCCCCAGCATTTT
J gene: TRBJ2-2; D gene: .; V gene: TRBV20-1; clone size: .; CDR3 protein: CSARRGATGELFF; CDR3 DNA: TGCAGTGCTAGGCGAGGGGCAACCGGGGAGCTGTTTTTT
J gene: TRBJ2-2; D gene: .; V gene: TRBV9; clone size: .; CDR3 protein: CASSVEVPTGELFF; CDR3 DNA: TGTGCCAGCAGCGTAGAAGTGCCCACCGGGGAGCTGTTTTTT
J gene: TRBJ2-3; D gene: TRBD2; V gene: TRBV20-1; clone size: .; CDR3 protein: CSARRTSGRVYTQYF; CDR3 DNA: TGCAGTGCTAGACGGACTAGCGGGAGAGTGTATACGCAGTATTTT
J gene: TRBJ1-4; D gene: .; V gene: TRBV10-2; clone size: few; CDR3 protein: CASSERAGGRHEKLFF; CDR3 DNA: TGCGCCAGCAGTGAGCGGGCAGGCGGAAGGCATGAAAAACTGTTTTTT
J gene: TRBJ2-2; D gene: .; V gene: TRBV6-6; clone size: .; CDR3 protein: CASTEQGELFF; CDR3 DNA: TGTGCCAGCACTGAACAGGGGGAGCTGTTTTTT
J gene: TRBJ2-5; D gene: TRBD1; V gene: TRBV7-2; clone size: many; CDR3 protein: CASSLGATGFQETQYF; CDR3 DNA: TGTGCCAGCAGCTTAGGAGCGACAGGGTTTCAAGAGACCCAGTACTTC
J gene: TRBJ2-1; D gene: TRBD2; V gene: TRBV5-5; clone size: .; CDR3 protein: CASSSLAGAAIYNEQFF; CDR3 DNA: TGTGCCAGCAGCTCGCTAGCGGGAGCGGCAATCTACAATGAGCAGTTCTTC
J gene: TRBJ2-7; D gene: TRBD2; V gene: TRBV29-1; clone size: many; CDR3 protein: CSVEGTLSGRTGEQYF; CDR3 DNA: TGCAGCGTTGAAGGTACTTTGAGCGGGAGAACGGGCGAGCAGTACTTC
J gene: TRBJ1-1; D gene: .; V gene: TRBV29-1; clone size: .; CDR3 protein: CSVESRTQAFF; CDR3 DNA: TGCAGCGTTGAATCCCGAACACAAGCTTTCTTT
J gene: TRBJ2-7; D gene: TRBD2; V gene: TRBV3-1; clone size: few; CDR3 protein: CASSQEGRLAVFDEQYF; CDR3 DNA: TGTGCCAGCAGCCAAGAAGGTCGGCTAGCGGTTTTCGACGAGCAGTACTTC
J gene: TRBJ2-7; D gene: .; V gene: TRBV7-2; clone size: .; CDR3 protein: CASSLGAASSYEQYF; CDR3 DNA: TGTGCCAGCAGCTTAGGGGCGGCGAGCTCCTACGAGCAGTACTTC
J gene: TRBJ2-7; D gene: TRBD1; V gene: TRBV5-1; clone size: many; CDR3 protein: CASSTGQAPYEQYF; CDR3 DNA: TGCGCCAGCAGCACCGGACAGGCGCCCTACGAGCAGTACTTC
J gene: TRBJ2-7; D gene: TRBD1; V gene: TRBV20-1; clone size: few; CDR3 protein: CSAARDRGRGEQYF; CDR3 DNA: TGCAGTGCCGCCCGAGACAGGGGGCGTGGGGAGCAGTACTTC
J gene: TRBJ2-7; D gene: TRBD2; V gene: TRBV9; clone size: few; CDR3 protein: CASSVDGTSSEQYF; CDR3 DNA: TGTGCCAGCAGCGTAGACGGGACTAGTTCCGAGCAGTACTTC
J gene: TRBJ2-7; D gene: .; V gene: TRBV14; clone size: .; CDR3 protein: CASSQGSGRSYEQYF; CDR3 DNA: TGTGCCAGCAGCCAAGGTTCCGGGCGCTCCTACGAGCAGTACTTC
J gene: TRBJ2-7; D gene: TRBD2; V gene: TRBV3-1; clone size: few; CDR3 protein: CASSQGGAGVRGLSYEQYF; CDR3 DNA: TGTGCCAGCAGCCAAGGGGGAGCGGGAGTAAGGGGACTCTCCTACGAGCAGTACTTC